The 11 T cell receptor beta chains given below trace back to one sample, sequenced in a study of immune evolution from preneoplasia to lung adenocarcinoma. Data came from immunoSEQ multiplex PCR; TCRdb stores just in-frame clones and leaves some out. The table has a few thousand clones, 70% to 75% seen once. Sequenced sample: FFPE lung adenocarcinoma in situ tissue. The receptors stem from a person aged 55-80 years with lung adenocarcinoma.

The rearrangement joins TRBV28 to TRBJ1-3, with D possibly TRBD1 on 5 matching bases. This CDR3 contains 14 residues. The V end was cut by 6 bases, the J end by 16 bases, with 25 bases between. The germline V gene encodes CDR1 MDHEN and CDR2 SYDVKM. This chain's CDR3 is CASRPQRTDSVQYF. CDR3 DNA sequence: TGTGCCAGCAGACCGCAAAGAACCGACAGTGTCCAGTATTTT. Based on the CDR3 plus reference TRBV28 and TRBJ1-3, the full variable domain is DVKVTQSSRYLVKRTGEKVFLECVQDMDHENMFWYRQDPGLGLRLIYFSYDVKMKEKGDIPEGYSVSREKKERFSLILESASTNQTSMYLCASRPQRTDSVQYFGEGSWLTVV.

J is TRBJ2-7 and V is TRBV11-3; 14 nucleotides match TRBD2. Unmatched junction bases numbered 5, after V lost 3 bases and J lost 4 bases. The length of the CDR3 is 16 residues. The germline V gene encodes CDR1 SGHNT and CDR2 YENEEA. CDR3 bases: TGTGCCAGCAGCTTTGCCGGGACTAGCGGGGGATACGAGCAGTACTTC. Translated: CASSFAGTSGGYEQYF.

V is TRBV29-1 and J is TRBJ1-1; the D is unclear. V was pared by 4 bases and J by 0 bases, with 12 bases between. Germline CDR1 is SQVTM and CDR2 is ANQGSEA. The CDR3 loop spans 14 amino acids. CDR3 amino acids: CSVGQTYMNTEAFF. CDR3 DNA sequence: TGCAGCGTTGGTCAGACGTACATGAACACTGAAGCTTTCTTT.

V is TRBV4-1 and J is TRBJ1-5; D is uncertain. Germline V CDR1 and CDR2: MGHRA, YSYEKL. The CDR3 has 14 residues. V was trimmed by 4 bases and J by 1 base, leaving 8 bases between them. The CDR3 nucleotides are TGCGCCAGCAGCCCCCCGGACAGCAATCAGCCCCAGCATTTT. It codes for CASSPPDSNQPQHF.

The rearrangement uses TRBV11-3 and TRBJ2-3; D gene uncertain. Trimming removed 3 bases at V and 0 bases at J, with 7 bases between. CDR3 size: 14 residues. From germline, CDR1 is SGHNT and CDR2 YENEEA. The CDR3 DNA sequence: TGTGCCAGCAGCTTCGGGTCTAGCACAGATACGCAGTATTTT. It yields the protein CASSFGSSTDTQYF. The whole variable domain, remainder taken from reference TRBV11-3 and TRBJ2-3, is EAGVVQSPRYKIIEKKQPVAFWCNPISGHNTLYWYLQNLGQGPELLIRYENEEAVDDSQLPKDRFSAERLKGVDSTLKIQPAELGDSAVYLCASSFGSSTDTQYFGPGTRLTVL.

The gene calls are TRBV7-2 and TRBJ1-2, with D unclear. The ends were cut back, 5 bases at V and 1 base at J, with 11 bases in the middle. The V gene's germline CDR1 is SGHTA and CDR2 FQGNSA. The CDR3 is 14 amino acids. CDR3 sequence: CASSPRTGNYGYTF. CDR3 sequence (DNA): TGTGCCAGCAGCCCAAGGACGGGTAACTATGGCTACACCTTC.

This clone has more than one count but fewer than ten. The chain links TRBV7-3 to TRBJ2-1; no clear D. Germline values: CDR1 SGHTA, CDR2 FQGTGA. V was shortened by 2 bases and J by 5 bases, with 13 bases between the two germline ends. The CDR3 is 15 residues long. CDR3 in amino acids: CASSLFTGLNNEQFF. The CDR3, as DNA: TGTGCCAGCAGCTTATTCACGGGTCTGAACAATGAGCAGTTCTTC.

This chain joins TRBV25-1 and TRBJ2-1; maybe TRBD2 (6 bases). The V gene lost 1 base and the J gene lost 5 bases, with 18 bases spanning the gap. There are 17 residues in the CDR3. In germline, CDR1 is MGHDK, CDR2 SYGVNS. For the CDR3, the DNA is TGTGCCAGCAGTGAATTTGGGAGGCGGGACGGTCACAATGAGCAGTTCTTC. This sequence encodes CASSEFGRRDGHNEQFF.

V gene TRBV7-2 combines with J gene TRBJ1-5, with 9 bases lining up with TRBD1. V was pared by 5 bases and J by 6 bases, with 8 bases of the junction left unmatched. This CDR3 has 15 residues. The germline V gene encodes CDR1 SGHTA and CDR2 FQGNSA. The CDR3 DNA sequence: TGTGCCAGCAGCAGATACAGGGGGCCGAGTCAGCCCCAGCATTTT. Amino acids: CASSRYRGPSQPQHF.

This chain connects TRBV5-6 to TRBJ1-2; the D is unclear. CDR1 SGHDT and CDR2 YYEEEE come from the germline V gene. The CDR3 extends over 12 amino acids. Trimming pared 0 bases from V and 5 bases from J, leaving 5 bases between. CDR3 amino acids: CASSLVGYGYTF. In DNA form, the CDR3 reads TGTGCCAGCAGCTTGGTGGGGTATGGCTACACCTTC. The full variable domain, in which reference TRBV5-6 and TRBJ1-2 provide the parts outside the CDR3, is DAGVTQSPTHLIKTRGQQVTLRCSPKSGHDTVSWYQQALGQGPQFIFQYYEEEERQRGNFPDRFSGHQFPNYSSELNVNALLLGDSALYLCASSLVGYGYTFGSGTRLTVV.

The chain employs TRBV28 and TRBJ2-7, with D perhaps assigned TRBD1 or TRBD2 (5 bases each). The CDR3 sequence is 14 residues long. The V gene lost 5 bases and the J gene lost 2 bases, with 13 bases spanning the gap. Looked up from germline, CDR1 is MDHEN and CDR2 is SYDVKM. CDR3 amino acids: CASSRKPGPYEQYF. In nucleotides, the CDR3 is TGTGCCAGCAGTCGGAAACCGGGACCCTACGAGCAGTACTTC.